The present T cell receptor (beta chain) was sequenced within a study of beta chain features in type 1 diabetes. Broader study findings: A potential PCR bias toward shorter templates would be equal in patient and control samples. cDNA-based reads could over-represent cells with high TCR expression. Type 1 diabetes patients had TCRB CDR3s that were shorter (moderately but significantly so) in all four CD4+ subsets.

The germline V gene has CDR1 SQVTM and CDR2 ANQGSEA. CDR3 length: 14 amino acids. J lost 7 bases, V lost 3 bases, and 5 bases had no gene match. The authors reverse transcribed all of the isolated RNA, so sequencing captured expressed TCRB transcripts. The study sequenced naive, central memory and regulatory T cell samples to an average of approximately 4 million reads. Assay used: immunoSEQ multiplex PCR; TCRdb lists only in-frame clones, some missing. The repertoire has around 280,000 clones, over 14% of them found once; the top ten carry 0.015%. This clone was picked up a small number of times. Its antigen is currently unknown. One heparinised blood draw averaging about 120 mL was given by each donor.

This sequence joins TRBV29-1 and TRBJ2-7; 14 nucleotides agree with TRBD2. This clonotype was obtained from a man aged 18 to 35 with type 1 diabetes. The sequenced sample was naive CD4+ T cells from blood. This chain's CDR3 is CSVEGGLAGVEQYF. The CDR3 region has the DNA TGCAGCGTTGAGGGGGGACTAGCGGGAGTGGAGCAGTACTTC.